This is a list of T cell receptor beta chains from one sample in a study of T cell clonotyping in hematopoietic cell transplantation. Clones were sequenced by immunoSEQ multiplex PCR, and TCRdb holds only the in-frame ones, with some missing. The sample includes 40,000 to 45,000 clones, around 94% seen only once; the top ten take about 0.8%. Sequencing was carried out using peripheral blood mononuclear cells. These receptors came from a woman aged 45 to 65 in good health. Some clones in this sample may be carry-over from other donors' samples. Each CDR3 is given with its conserved first and last residue. The order of the fields is CDR3 protein, CDR3 DNA, J gene, D gene, clone size, V gene. The D gene is left open where the match is weak. Only some rows state a clone size, as once, few, many or a class for expanded clones.

CASSTFVGSEQYF TGTGCCAGCAGTACCTTTGTGGGGAGCGAGCAGTACTTC TRBJ2-7 - once TRBV2
CASSSGLITGELFF TGTGCCAGCAGTTCGGGACTGATCACCGGGGAGCTGTTTTTT TRBJ2-2 - - TRBV28
CASQKDTGELFF TGTGCCAGCCAAAAAGATACCGGGGAGCTGTTTTTT TRBJ2-2 - - TRBV9
CASSQDFSGNEQFF TGTGCCAGCAGCCAGGACTTCAGCGGAAATGAGCAGTTCTTC TRBJ2-1 - - TRBV7-9
CASSLDQGIGETQYF TGTGCCAGCAGCTTAGATCAGGGAATCGGAGAGACCCAGTACTTC TRBJ2-5 - - TRBV7-7
CASSTGTGLYEQYF TGCGCCAGCAGCACCGGGACAGGTCTCTACGAGCAGTACTTC TRBJ2-7 TRBD1 - TRBV4-3
CASSTPGQGAADYGYTF TGTGCCAGCAGCACTCCGGGACAGGGGGCTGCGGACTATGGCTACACCTTC TRBJ1-2 TRBD1 once TRBV11-2
CASSNPGPRPEAFF TGTGCCAGTAGTAACCCGGGCCCTAGGCCTGAAGCTTTCTTT TRBJ1-1 - once TRBV19
CASSEEGLYGYTF TGTGCCAGCAGTGAAGAGGGTCTCTATGGCTACACCTTC TRBJ1-2 - - TRBV6-1
CAWTRDGYGYTF TGTGCCTGGACGCGGGATGGGTATGGCTACACCTTC TRBJ1-2 - - TRBV30
CASSRERGEQFF TGTGCCAGCAGCCGGGAGAGGGGGGAGCAGTTCTTC TRBJ2-1 - - TRBV7-3
CASGGYEQYF TGTGCCAGCGGCGGCTACGAGCAGTACTTC TRBJ2-7 - - TRBV11-2
CASSFTMGQGNTEAFF TGTGCCAGCAGTTTCACGATGGGACAGGGGAACACTGAAGCTTTCTTT TRBJ1-1 TRBD1 - TRBV28
CASSFAGDYEQYF TGTGCCAGCAGCTTCGCCGGGGACTACGAGCAGTACTTC TRBJ2-7 - - TRBV7-6
CASSYQGTNSPLHF TGTGCCAGCAGCTACCAGGGGACAAATTCACCCCTCCACTTT TRBJ1-6 - once TRBV11-3
CASSLAATDTQYF TGTGCCAGCAGTTTAGCAGCAACAGATACGCAGTATTTT TRBJ2-3 - - TRBV28
CAWSDYRGLLGVALHF TGTGCCTGGAGTGATTACAGGGGCCTGCTGGGTGTGGCCCTCCACTTT TRBJ1-6 TRBD1 - TRBV30
CASTWRGGMNTEAFF TGTGCCAGCACCTGGAGGGGGGGCATGAACACTGAAGCTTTCTTT TRBJ1-1 - - TRBV5-4
CASSVDGPNTEAFF TGTGCCAGCAGCGTAGATGGTCCGAACACTGAAGCTTTCTTT TRBJ1-1 - - TRBV9
CASSIRLDEAFF TGTGCCAGCAGCATTCGTCTAGATGAAGCTTTCTTT TRBJ1-1 - - TRBV21-1
CAWLGSTLNTGELFF TGTGCCTGGCTGGGGAGCACACTGAACACCGGGGAGCTGTTTTTT TRBJ2-2 - - TRBV30
CASSYQGNNSPLHF TGTGCCAGCAGCTATCAGGGTAATAATTCACCCCTCCACTTT TRBJ1-6 - - TRBV5-6
CAWGHTDSNQPQHF TGTGCCTGGGGCCACACAGATAGCAATCAGCCCCAGCATTTT TRBJ1-5 - - TRBV30
CATSRGGDTQYF TGTGCCACTTCCCGGGGAGGAGATACGCAGTATTTT TRBJ2-3 - - TRBV6-5
CASSESGEGYGYTF TGTGCCAGCAGTGAATCCGGGGAGGGCTATGGCTACACCTTC TRBJ1-2 - - TRBV25-1
CASTPSGNTGELFF TGCGCCAGCACCCCGTCAGGGAACACCGGGGAGCTGTTTTTT TRBJ2-2 - - TRBV5-1
CASSLQLDTEAFF TGTGCCAGCAGCCTACAACTCGACACTGAAGCTTTCTTT TRBJ1-1 - once TRBV7-9
CASSSYAGLPYTF TGTGCCAGCAGTTCGTACGCGGGGCTACCCTACACCTTC TRBJ1-2 - - TRBV5-5
CASSPAGRRHEQFF TGTGCCAGCAGCCCCGCTGGGAGGCGTCATGAGCAGTTCTTC TRBJ2-1 - once TRBV9
CASSPLGPAEVEQYF TGTGCCAGCAGCCCACTGGGGCCTGCGGAGGTCGAGCAGTACTTC TRBJ2-7 - - TRBV14
CASSQSRSNQPQHF TGTGCCAGTAGCCAATCCCGTTCCAATCAGCCCCAGCATTTT TRBJ1-5 - - TRBV19
CASSLTGDRAEAFF TGTGCCAGCAGCCTTACCGGAGACAGAGCTGAAGCTTTCTTT TRBJ1-1 - - TRBV5-4
CASSRDGATYEQYF TGTGCCAGCAGCCGGGACGGAGCTACCTACGAGCAGTACTTC TRBJ2-7 - once TRBV25-1
CASSQARLAGGLGNEQYF TGCGCCAGCAGCCAAGCCCGACTAGCGGGGGGGCTCGGGAACGAGCAGTACTTC TRBJ2-7 TRBD2 - TRBV4-1
CASSLGERPRDGYTF TGTGCCAGCAGCTTAGGTGAACGGCCAAGGGATGGCTACACCTTC TRBJ1-2 - - TRBV7-2
CASSKTGLEAFF TGTGCCAGCAGTAAGACAGGTCTCGAAGCTTTCTTT TRBJ1-1 - few TRBV6-5
CASCMGTGDEGNEQYF TGTGCCAGCTGTATGGGGACAGGGGATGAGGGTAACGAGCAGTACTTC TRBJ2-7 TRBD1 - TRBV9
CARRDKAGNTIYF TGCGCCAGACGGGACAAGGCTGGAAACACCATATATTTT TRBJ1-3 - once TRBV5-1
CASSRHLGEGNEKLFF TGTGCCAGCAGCCGCCATCTGGGGGAGGGTAATGAAAAACTGTTTTTT TRBJ1-4 - - TRBV7-2
CASSFPGTDTQYF TGTGCCAGCAGCTTTCCCGGCACAGATACGCAGTATTTT TRBJ2-3 - - TRBV7-2
CAISDVRQETQYF TGTGCCATCAGTGATGTGAGGCAAGAGACCCAGTACTTC TRBJ2-5 - - TRBV10-3
CASSYGRGGQGTEAFF TGTGCCAGCAGTTACGGTCGGGGGGGGCAGGGGACTGAAGCTTTCTTT TRBJ1-1 - - TRBV6-5
CASSLSVDYYSGNTIYF TGTGCCAGCAGTTTGTCGGTCGACTACTACTCTGGAAACACCATATATTTT TRBJ1-3 - - TRBV28
CASKKRNNSNQPQHF TGTGCCAGCAAGAAGAGAAACAATAGCAATCAGCCCCAGCATTTT TRBJ1-5 - - TRBV27
CATGGYGYTF TGTGCCACCGGGGGCTATGGCTACACCTTC TRBJ1-2 - - TRBV19
CASSFRDPPYYNEQFF TGTGCCAGCAGCTTTCGGGACCCCCCGTACTACAATGAGCAGTTCTTC TRBJ2-1 - once TRBV13
CASRGSRSKSTIYF TGTGCCAGCAGGGGTTCCCGGAGTAAGTCCACCATATATTTT TRBJ1-3 - - TRBV6-5
CASSVTSGVDTQYF TGTGCCAGCAGCGTCACTAGCGGGGTGGATACGCAGTATTTT TRBJ2-3 TRBD2 - TRBV7-7
CASTRGLYTGELFF TGTGCCAGCACCCGAGGACTTTACACCGGGGAGCTGTTTTTT TRBJ2-2 - few TRBV7-9
CASSEEGGPVTIYF TGTGCCAGCAGTGAAGAAGGCGGTCCAGTCACCATATATTTT TRBJ1-3 - once TRBV2
CASSFYPYNSQPQHF TGTGCCAGCAGCTTTTACCCTTACAACAGTCAGCCCCAGCATTTT TRBJ1-5 - - TRBV7-2